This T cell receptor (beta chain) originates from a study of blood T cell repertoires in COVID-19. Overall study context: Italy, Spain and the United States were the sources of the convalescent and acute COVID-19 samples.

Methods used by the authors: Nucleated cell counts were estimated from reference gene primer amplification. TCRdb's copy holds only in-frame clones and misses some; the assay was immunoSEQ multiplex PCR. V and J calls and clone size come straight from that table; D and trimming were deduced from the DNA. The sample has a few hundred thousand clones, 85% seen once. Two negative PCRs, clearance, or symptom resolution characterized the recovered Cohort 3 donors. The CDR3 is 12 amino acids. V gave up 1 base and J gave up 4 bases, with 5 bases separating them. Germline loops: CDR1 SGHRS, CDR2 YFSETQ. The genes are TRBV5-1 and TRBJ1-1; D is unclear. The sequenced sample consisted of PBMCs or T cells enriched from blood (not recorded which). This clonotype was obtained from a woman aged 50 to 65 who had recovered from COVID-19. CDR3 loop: CASSLPSTEAFF. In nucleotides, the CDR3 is TGCGCCAGCAGCTTGCCGTCCACTGAAGCTTTCTTT.